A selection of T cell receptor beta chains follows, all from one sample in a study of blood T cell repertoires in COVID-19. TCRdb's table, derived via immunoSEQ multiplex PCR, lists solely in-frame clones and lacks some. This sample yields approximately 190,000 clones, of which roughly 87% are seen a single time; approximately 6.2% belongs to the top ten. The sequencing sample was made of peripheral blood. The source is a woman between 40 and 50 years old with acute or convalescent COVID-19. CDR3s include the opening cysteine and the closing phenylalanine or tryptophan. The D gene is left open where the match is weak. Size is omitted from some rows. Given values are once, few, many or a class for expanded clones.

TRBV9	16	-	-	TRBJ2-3	TGTGCCAGCAGCGTAGGGGGGGGCGGTGGGCTTGATACGCAGTATTTT	CASSVGGGGGLDTQYF
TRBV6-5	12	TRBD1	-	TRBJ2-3	TGTGGGGCGGGACAGGGCACAGATACGCAGTATTTT	CGAGQGTDTQYF
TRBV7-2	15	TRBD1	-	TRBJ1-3	TGTGCCAGCAGCTCGCACAGGGGGTCAGGAAACACCATATATTTT	CASSSHRGSGNTIYF
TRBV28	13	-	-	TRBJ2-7	TGTGCCAGCAGCCTCTCCAGCTCCTACGAGCAGTACTTC	CASSLSSSYEQYF
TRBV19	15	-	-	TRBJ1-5	TGTGCCAGTAGTCTAAGCGGGGGGATCAATCAGCCCCAGCATTTT	CASSLSGGINQPQHF
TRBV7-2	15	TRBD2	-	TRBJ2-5	TGTGCCAGCAGCTCCGGGACTAGCGGGGGGGAGACCCAGTACTTC	CASSSGTSGGETQYF
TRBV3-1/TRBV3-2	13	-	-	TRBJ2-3	TGTGCCAGCAGCCTCCAAGGCGGGGATACGCAGTATTTT	CASSLQGGDTQYF
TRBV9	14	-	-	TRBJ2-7	TGTGCCAGCAGCGTGAACTGGGGGACTGGTGAGCAGTACTTC	CASSVNWGTGEQYF
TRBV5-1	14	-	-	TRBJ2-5	TGCGCCAGCAGCTTGAACGCCGGTGGAGAGACCCAGTACTTC	CASSLNAGGETQYF
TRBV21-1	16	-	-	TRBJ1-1	TGTGCCAGCAGCAGCCGGGACAGGGGGTCGCTCCCCGAAGCTTTCTTT	CASSSRDRGSLPEAFF
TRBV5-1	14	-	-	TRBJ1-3	TGCGCCAGCAGCTTATCCGGGGAAGGCAACACCATATATTTT	CASSLSGEGNTIYF
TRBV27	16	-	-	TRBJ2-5	TGTGCCAGCAGTTCCGGCTTGACTAGATACGAACAGACCCAGTACTTC	CASSSGLTRYEQTQYF
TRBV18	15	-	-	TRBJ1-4	TGTGCCAGCTCACCAAGGACGGGGACTAATGAAAAACTGTTTTTT	CASSPRTGTNEKLFF
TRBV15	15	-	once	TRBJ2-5	TGTGCCACCAGCAGAGAGGGCCGACTAGGAGAGACCCAGTACTTC	CATSREGRLGETQYF
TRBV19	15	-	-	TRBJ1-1	TGTGCCAGTAGTTCCCCCGGGAGATTGAACACTGAAGCTTTCTTT	CASSSPGRLNTEAFF
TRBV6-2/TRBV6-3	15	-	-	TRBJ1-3	TGTGCCAGCAGTTACTCTGTCGTCTCTGGAAACACCATATATTTT	CASSYSVVSGNTIYF
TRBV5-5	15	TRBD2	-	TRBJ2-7	TGTGCCAGCAGCTTGCCACCCCCGGGAGGTTACGAGCAGTACTTC	CASSLPPPGGYEQYF
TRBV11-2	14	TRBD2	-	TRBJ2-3	TGTGCCAGCAGCGCAACTAGCGGGGCTAATACGCAGTATTTT	CASSATSGANTQYF
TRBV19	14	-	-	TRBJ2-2	TGTGCCAGTAGTATAGTGTCGTACACCGGGGAGCTGTTTTTT	CASSIVSYTGELFF
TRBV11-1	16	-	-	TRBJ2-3	TGTGCCAGCAGCCAACCCCAGGCGGGTGTTTTCGATACGCAGTATTTT	CASSQPQAGVFDTQYF
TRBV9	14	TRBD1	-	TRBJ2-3	TGTGCCAGCAGTGGACAGGTGAGCACAGATACGCAGTATTTT	CASSGQVSTDTQYF
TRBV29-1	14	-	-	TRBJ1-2	TGCAGCGTTCGTACCGGGGGAGGGGAAAGTGGCTACACCTTC	CSVRTGGGESGYTF
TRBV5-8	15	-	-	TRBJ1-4	TGTGCCAGCAGCTTGGAGAGTGCAACTAATGAAAAACTGTTTTTT	CASSLESATNEKLFF
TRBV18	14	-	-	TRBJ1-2	TGTGCCAGCTCACCAGAGGTCGGCGCGGGGGGCTACACCTTC	CASSPEVGAGGYTF
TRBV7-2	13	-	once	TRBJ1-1	TGTGCCAGCAGCTTTGGGCCTTTCACTGAAGCTTTCTTT	CASSFGPFTEAFF
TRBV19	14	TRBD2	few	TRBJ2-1	TGTGCCAGTAGTACCGAAGCGGGATACAATGAGCAGTTCTTC	CASSTEAGYNEQFF
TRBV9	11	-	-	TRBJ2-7	TGTGCCAGCAGCGTAGCTAACGAGCAGTACTTC	CASSVANEQYF
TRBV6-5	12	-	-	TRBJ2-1	TGTGCCAGCCTGGCTGATAACAATGAGCAGTTCTTC	CASLADNNEQFF
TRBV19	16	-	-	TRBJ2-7	TGTGCCAGTAGTATAGATGCTGGGGGAGGCTCCTACGAGCAGTACTTC	CASSIDAGGGSYEQYF
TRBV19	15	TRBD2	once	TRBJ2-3	TGTGCCAGTAGTAGGCTAGCGGCCCGCACAGATACGCAGTATTTT	CASSRLAARTDTQYF
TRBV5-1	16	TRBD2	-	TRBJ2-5	TGCGCCAGCAGCTTCGGACTAGCGGGAGACCAAGAGACCCAGTACTTC	CASSFGLAGDQETQYF
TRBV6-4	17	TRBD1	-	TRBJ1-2	TGTGCCAGCAGTGACTTCCTCCGGGACAGGGAGGACTATGGCTACACCTTC	CASSDFLRDREDYGYTF
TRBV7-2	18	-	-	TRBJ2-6	TGTGCCAGCAGCTTGTATGGACAGCTGAGCTCTGGGGCCAACGTCCTGACTTTC	CASSLYGQLSSGANVLTF
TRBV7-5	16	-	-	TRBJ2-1	TGTGTCAGAAGCCCGTACGGCGAGCGGGTGGACAATGAGCAGTTCTTC	CVRSPYGERVDNEQFF
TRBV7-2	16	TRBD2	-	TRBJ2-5	TGTGCCAGCAGCTTAGCCCCTAGCGGAAACCAAGAGACCCAGTACTTC	CASSLAPSGNQETQYF
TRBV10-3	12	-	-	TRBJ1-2	TGTGCCATCAGTGAGTCGATGGCCGGCTACACCTTC	CAISESMAGYTF
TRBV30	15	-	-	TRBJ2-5	TGTGCCTGTAACGCCGACTCTACGAAACAAGAGACCCAGTACTTC	CACNADSTKQETQYF
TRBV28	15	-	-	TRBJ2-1	TGTGCCAGCAGTCGGGGTTCTACACAGAATGGTGAGCAGTTCTTC	CASSRGSTQNGEQFF
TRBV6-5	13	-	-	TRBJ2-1	TGTGCCAGCAGTTATTTAGTAGCCAATGAGCAGTTCTTC	CASSYLVANEQFF
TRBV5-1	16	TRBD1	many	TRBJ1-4	TGCGCCAGCAGCTGGAAGGGACAGGGGGCTAATGAAAAACTGTTTTTT	CASSWKGQGANEKLFF
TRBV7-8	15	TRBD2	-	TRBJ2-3	TGTGCCAGCAGCTTAGAAACTAGCGGGGGGGAGACGCAGTATTTT	CASSLETSGGETQYF
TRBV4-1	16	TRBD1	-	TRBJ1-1	TGCGCCAGCAGCCAAGGGGAGGTACAGGGGGCTATAGAAGCTTTCTTT	CASSQGEVQGAIEAFF
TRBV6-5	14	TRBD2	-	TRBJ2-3	TGTGCCGGCAAACTAGCGGGAGACACAGATACGCAGTATTTT	CAGKLAGDTDTQYF
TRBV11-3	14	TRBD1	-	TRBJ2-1	TGTGCCAGCGGGGGGACAGGGGGAGACAATGAGCAGTTCTTC	CASGGTGGDNEQFF
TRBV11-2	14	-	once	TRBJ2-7	TGTGCCAGCAGCTCATCCCGATCAGGTTCCGAGCAGTACTTC	CASSSSRSGSEQYF
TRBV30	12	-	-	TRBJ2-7	TGTGCCTGGAGCCCCGTATTCTACGAGCAGTACTTC	CAWSPVFYEQYF
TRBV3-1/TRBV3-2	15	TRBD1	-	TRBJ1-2	TGTGCCAGCAGCTCGTGGACAGGGCGAGTATATGGCTACACCTTC	CASSSWTGRVYGYTF
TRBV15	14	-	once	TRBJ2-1	TGTGCCACCAGCAGAGTAGCGGACTACAATGAGCAGTTCTTC	CATSRVADYNEQFF
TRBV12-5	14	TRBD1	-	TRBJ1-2	TGTGCTAGTGCCTCTGGGGGACAGAACTATGGCTACACCTTC	CASASGGQNYGYTF
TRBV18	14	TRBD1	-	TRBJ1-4	TGTGCCAGCTCACCGACAGGGGTTTATGAAAAACTGTTTTTT	CASSPTGVYEKLFF